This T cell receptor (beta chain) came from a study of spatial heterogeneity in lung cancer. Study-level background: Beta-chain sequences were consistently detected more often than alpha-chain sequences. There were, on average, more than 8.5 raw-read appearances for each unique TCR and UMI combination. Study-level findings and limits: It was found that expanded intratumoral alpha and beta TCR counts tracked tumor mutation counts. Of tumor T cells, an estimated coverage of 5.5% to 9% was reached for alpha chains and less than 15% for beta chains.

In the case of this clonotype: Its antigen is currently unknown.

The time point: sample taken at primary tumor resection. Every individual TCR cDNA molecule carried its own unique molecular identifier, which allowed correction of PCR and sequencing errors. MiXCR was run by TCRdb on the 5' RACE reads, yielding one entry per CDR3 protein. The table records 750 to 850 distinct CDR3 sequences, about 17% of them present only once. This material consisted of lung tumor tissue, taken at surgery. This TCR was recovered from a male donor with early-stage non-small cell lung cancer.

The CDR3 coding sequence is TGTGCCATCAGCGCCGGCGGGACAGGGCACTATAGCAATCAGCCCCAGCATTTT. Translated, it gives CAISAGGTGHYSNQPQHF. The chain is built from TRBV10-3 and TRBJ1-5, with TRBD1 identical over 9 bases. The CDR3 consists of 18 residues. CDR1 is ENHRY and CDR2 is SYGVKD in the germline V gene. Trimming removed 6 bases from V and 0 bases from J; junction bases left unmatched: 12.